Given below is one T cell receptor (beta chain) in context. Its antigen is undetermined. Other DNA sequences within the sample encode an identical CDR3. Trimming removed 7 bases from V and 1 base from J, with 5 bases in between. The CDR3 consists of 12 residues. Germline CDR1 reads SGHTA; CDR2 reads FQGNSA. This sample is drawn from a study of OX40 agonist ivuxolimab in advanced cancers. Study context: A male proportion of about 84% was recorded, with mean age approximately 57 years and range about 20 to 85.

Overall study results and limits: Clones of CD4+ and CD8+ blood T cells grew by week 6 at doses of 0.1 to 3.0 mg/kg. Expanded peripheral T-cell antigen specificity went undetermined.

Blood sampling was done at baseline, cycle 4 day 1, and cycle 7 day 1. The table came from immunoSEQ multiplex PCR; TCRdb's copy has only in-frame clones and leaves some out. In the table there are about 32,000 clones, 80% to 90% of which are singletons. The input for sequencing was CD4+ or CD8+ T cells sorted from blood, taken in a trial of the OX40 agonist ivuxolimab. The origin of this receptor is an adult with an advanced solid tumor such as melanoma, head and neck, liver or kidney cancer. This chain uses TRBV7-2 with TRBJ1-3; D unclear. The CDR3 DNA sequence: TGTGCCAGCAAGGGATCTGGAAACACCATATATTTT. It encodes CASKGSGNTIYF.